A single sample gave rise to the 5 T cell receptor beta chains below, sequenced in a study of cytomegalovirus exposure and HLA in healthy donors. Primers: 60 Vbeta forward and 13 Jbeta reverse. Profiling relied on immunoSEQ multiplex PCR, and the TCRdb table lists in-frame clones only, not all of them. The data hold 130,000 or so clones, with 70% to 85% observed a single time. The material sequenced was PBMCs. The receptors derive from a woman in her thirties or forties in good health and CMV-seronegative.

This clone was counted a few times. V and J are TRBV2 and TRBJ1-1, with TRBD1 as a possible D gene (5 bases). V was shortened by 6 bases and J by 2 bases, with 10 bases between the two germline ends. This CDR3 spans 13 amino acids. Germline V gives CDR1 SNHLY, CDR2 FYNNEI. CDR3 loop: CASRNRGNTEAFF. CDR3 DNA sequence: TGTGCCAGCAGGAATAGGGGTAACACTGAAGCTTTCTTT.

Concerning this clone itself: One end of the junction does not line up with germline, which may come from a read error. The J gene is TRBJ2-7, the V gene TRBV15; D perhaps matches TRBD1 (5 bases). Germline V gene lookup returns CDR1 LNHNV and CDR2 YYDKDF (reference sequence). The CDR3 covers 15 residues. The CDR3: CATSGEAGIAYEQYF. Here the CDR3 DNA reads TGTGCCACCAGCGGAGAGGCAGGGATCGCCTACGAGCAGTACTTC. The entire variable domain, with the rest obtained from reference TRBV15 and TRBJ2-7, is as follows: DAMVIQNPRYQVTQFGKPVTLSCSQTLNHNVMYWYQQKSSQAPKLLFHYYDKDFNNEADTPDNFQSRRPNTSFCFLDIRSPGLGDTAMYLCATSGEAGIAYEQYFGPGTRLTVT.

The chain has TRBV4-3 and TRBJ2-3; 8 bases map to TRBD2. From germline, CDR1 is LGHNA and CDR2 YSLEER. CDR3 size: 15 residues. V was pared by 4 bases and J by 4 bases, with 7 bases of the junction left unmatched. CDR3 coding DNA: TGCGCCAGCAGCCCGCGGACTAGCAGGTCAGATACGCAGTATTTT. Residues: CASSPRTSRSDTQYF.

As regards this clone: No conserved phenylalanine or tryptophan is present at the end of the CDR3, so a read error is the likely explanation. No DNA is shown, since the ends of the CDR3 on it are uncertain; the CDR3 is the one TCRdb lists. This rearrangement joins TRBV6-1 to TRBJ2-7; the D call TRBD1 from the table was never checked on the DNA. Germline V gene lookup returns CDR1 MNHNS and CDR2 SASEGT. 13 amino acids form the CDR3, both terminal residues included. CDR3 loop: CASSDLRALGQML.

CDR3 sequence reads: CASSPSGASGRSEQFF. CDR3 DNA sequence: TGTGCCAGCTCACCATCTGGGGCTAGCGGGAGGAGTGAGCAGTTCTTC. The chain joins TRBV18 to TRBJ2-1, with 11 bases aligning to TRBD2. V lost 2 bases to trimming and J lost 9 bases; unmatched junction nucleotides: 9. The germline CDR1 and CDR2 sequences are KGHSH and LQKENI. The CDR3 has 16 residues.